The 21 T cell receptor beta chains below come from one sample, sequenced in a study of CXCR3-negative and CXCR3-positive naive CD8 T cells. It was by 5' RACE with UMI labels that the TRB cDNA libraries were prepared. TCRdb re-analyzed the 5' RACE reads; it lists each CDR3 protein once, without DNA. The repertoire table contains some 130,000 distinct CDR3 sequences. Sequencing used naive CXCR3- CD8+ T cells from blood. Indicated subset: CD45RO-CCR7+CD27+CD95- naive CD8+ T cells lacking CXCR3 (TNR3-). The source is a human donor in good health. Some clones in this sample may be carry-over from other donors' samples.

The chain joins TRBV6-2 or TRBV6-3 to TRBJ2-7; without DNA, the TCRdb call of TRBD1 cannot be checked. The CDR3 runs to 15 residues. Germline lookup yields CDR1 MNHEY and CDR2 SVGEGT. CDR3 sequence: CASSYSMTWETGPNF.

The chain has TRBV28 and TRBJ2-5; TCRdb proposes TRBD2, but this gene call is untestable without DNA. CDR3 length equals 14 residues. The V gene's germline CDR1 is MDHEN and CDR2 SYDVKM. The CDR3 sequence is CASSPRLEGETQYF.

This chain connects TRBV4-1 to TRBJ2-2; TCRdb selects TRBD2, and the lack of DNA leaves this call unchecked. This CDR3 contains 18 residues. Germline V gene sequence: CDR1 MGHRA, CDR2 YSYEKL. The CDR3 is CASSQWVGTEVNTGELFF.

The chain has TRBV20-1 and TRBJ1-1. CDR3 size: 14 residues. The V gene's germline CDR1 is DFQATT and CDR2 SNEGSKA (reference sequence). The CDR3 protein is CSARDGRDSAEAFF.

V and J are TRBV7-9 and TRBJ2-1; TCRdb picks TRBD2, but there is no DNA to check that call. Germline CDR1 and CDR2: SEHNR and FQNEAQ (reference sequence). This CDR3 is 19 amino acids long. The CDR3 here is CASSLEAERGLSSYNEQFF.

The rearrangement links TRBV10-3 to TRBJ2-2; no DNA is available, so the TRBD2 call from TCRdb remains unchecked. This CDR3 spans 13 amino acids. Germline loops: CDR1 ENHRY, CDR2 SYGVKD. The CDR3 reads CAILLGGTGELFF.

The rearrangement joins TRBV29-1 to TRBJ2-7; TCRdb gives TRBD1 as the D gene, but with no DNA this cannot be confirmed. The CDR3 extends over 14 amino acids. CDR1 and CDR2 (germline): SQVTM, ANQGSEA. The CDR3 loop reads CSVEGIQGVNEQYF.

CDR3 protein: CSARKDRVNTGELFF. This sequence joins TRBV20-1 and TRBJ2-2; TCRdb reports TRBD1, a call that lacks DNA to check it against. This CDR3 has 15 residues. Germline CDR1 is DFQATT and CDR2 is SNEGSKA (reference sequence).

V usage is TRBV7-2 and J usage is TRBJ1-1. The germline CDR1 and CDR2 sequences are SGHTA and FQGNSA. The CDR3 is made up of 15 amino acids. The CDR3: CASSQSGSMNTEAFF.

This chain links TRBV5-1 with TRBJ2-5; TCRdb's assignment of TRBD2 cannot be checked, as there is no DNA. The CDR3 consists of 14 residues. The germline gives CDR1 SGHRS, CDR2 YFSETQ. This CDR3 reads CASSLELAYETQYF.

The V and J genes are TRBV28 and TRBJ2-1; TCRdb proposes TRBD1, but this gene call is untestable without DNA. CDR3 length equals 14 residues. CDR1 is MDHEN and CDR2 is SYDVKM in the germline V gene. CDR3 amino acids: CASSLGQTYNEQFF.

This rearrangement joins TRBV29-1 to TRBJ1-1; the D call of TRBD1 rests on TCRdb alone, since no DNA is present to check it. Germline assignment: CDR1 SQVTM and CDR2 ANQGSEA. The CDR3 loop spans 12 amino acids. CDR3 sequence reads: CSVSQGNTEAFF.

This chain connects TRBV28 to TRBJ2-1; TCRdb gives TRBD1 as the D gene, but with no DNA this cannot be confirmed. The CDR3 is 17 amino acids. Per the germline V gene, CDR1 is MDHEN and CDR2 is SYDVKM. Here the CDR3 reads CASSSSLSGTEYNEQFF.

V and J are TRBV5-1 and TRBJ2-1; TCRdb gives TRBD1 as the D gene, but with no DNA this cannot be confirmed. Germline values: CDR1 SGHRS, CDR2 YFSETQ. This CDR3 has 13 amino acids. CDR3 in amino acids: CASRPTGSNEQFF.

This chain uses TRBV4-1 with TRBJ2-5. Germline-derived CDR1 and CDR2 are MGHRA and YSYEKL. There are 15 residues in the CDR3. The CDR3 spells CASSQGPDGRETQYF.

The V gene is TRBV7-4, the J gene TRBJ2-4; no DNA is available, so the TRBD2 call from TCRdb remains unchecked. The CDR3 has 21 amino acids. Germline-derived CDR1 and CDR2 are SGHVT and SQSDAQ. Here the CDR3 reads CASSLGTSGTYAQIAKNIQYF.

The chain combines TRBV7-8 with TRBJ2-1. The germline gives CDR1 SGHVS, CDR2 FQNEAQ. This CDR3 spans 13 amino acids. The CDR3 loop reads CASSLGSFNEQFF.

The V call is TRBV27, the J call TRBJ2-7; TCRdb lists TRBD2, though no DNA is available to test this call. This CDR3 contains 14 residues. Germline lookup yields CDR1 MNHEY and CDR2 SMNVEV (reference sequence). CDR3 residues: CASTGGMGSYEQYF.

Here the CDR3 reads CASSAGTGNKQYF. V usage is TRBV28 and J usage is TRBJ2-7; there is no DNA to check the TCRdb D call of TRBD1. This CDR3 contains 13 residues. Germline CDR1 reads MDHEN; CDR2 reads SYDVKM.

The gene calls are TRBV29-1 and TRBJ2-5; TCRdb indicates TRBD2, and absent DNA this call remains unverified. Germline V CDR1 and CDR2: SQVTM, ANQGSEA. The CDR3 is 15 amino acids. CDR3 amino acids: CSVAASGGDQETQYF.

The CDR3 spells CSADGQNNEQFF. The chain joins TRBV29-1 to TRBJ2-1; TCRdb's D call, TRBD1, is unchecked because there is no DNA. The CDR3 runs to 12 residues. Germline V gene lookup returns CDR1 SQVTM and CDR2 ANQGSEA.